The rows below give T cell receptor beta chains drawn from one sample of a study of CD8 T cells in ankylosing spondylitis. TCRdb analysed the 5' RACE reads with MiXCR anew, one entry per CDR3 protein. The sample has 750,000 to 850,000 distinct CDR3 sequences, about 12% seen once; the top ten hold approximately 0.5%. The sample was blood, either unsorted or a sorted T cell fraction (not recorded which). The receptor set was obtained from a male donor with ankylosing spondylitis. Each CDR3 is given without its conserved first and last residue.

J gene: TRBJ1-2; V gene: TRBV7-2; CDR3 protein: ASRMPGLWNYGYT
J gene: TRBJ1-4; V gene: TRBV29-1; CDR3 protein: SVGAEKLF
J gene: TRBJ1-6; V gene: TRBV6-5; CDR3 protein: ASSYSTGSPLH
J gene: TRBJ1-5; V gene: TRBV20-1; CDR3 protein: SAGGGRGNQPQH
J gene: TRBJ1-1; V gene: TRBV7-9; CDR3 protein: ASRLGAGTGVMALNTEAF
J gene: TRBJ1-1; V gene: TRBV7-2; CDR3 protein: ASSLDRVRAF
J gene: TRBJ2-7; V gene: TRBV20-1; CDR3 protein: SVIDKEYEQY
J gene: TRBJ2-3; V gene: TRBV29-1; CDR3 protein: SVDDSFGTDTQY
J gene: TRBJ2-5; V gene: TRBV7-9; CDR3 protein: ASSPSQGPLWQETQY
J gene: TRBJ2-5; V gene: TRBV28; CDR3 protein: ATALTTNQETQY
J gene: TRBJ2-6; V gene: TRBV7-2; CDR3 protein: ASSLSGPGGANVLT
J gene: TRBJ2-1; V gene: TRBV7-2; CDR3 protein: ASSLVGRVQPYNEQF
J gene: TRBJ1-4; V gene: TRBV7-9; CDR3 protein: ASRPGGKTGREKLF
J gene: TRBJ2-5; V gene: TRBV6-1; CDR3 protein: ASPPHPGRQETQY
J gene: TRBJ2-7; V gene: TRBV5-1; CDR3 protein: ASSSQGDRSYEQY
J gene: TRBJ1-4; V gene: TRBV15; CDR3 protein: ATSSKDRYNEKLF
J gene: TRBJ2-7; V gene: TRBV18; CDR3 protein: ASSQATSPYEQY
J gene: TRBJ2-6; V gene: TRBV29-1; CDR3 protein: SVDAGIGANVLT
J gene: TRBJ2-7; V gene: TRBV7-9; CDR3 protein: ASSSPGANYEQY
J gene: TRBJ1-2; V gene: TRBV20-1; CDR3 protein: SGTSGYT
J gene: TRBJ2-7; V gene: TRBV19; CDR3 protein: ASNSGSPYEQY
J gene: TRBJ2-5; V gene: TRBV6-1; CDR3 protein: ASSEGLQETQY
J gene: TRBJ2-6; V gene: TRBV7-2; CDR3 protein: ASSSQSAGANVLT
J gene: TRBJ2-3; V gene: TRBV20-1; CDR3 protein: SAATGGSADTQY
J gene: TRBJ1-2; V gene: TRBV27; CDR3 protein: ASSAQGRGGYYGYT